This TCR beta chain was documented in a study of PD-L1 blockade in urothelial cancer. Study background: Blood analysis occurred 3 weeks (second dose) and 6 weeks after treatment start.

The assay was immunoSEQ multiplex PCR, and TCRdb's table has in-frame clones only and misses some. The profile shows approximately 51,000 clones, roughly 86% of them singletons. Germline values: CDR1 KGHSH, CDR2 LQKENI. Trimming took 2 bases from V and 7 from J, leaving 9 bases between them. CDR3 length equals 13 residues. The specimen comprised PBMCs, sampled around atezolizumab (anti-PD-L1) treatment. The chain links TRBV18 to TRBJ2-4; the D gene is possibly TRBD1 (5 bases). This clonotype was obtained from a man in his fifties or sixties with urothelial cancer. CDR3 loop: CASSPSDINIQYF. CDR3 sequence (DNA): TGTGCCAGCTCACCATCGGACATTAACATTCAGTACTTC.